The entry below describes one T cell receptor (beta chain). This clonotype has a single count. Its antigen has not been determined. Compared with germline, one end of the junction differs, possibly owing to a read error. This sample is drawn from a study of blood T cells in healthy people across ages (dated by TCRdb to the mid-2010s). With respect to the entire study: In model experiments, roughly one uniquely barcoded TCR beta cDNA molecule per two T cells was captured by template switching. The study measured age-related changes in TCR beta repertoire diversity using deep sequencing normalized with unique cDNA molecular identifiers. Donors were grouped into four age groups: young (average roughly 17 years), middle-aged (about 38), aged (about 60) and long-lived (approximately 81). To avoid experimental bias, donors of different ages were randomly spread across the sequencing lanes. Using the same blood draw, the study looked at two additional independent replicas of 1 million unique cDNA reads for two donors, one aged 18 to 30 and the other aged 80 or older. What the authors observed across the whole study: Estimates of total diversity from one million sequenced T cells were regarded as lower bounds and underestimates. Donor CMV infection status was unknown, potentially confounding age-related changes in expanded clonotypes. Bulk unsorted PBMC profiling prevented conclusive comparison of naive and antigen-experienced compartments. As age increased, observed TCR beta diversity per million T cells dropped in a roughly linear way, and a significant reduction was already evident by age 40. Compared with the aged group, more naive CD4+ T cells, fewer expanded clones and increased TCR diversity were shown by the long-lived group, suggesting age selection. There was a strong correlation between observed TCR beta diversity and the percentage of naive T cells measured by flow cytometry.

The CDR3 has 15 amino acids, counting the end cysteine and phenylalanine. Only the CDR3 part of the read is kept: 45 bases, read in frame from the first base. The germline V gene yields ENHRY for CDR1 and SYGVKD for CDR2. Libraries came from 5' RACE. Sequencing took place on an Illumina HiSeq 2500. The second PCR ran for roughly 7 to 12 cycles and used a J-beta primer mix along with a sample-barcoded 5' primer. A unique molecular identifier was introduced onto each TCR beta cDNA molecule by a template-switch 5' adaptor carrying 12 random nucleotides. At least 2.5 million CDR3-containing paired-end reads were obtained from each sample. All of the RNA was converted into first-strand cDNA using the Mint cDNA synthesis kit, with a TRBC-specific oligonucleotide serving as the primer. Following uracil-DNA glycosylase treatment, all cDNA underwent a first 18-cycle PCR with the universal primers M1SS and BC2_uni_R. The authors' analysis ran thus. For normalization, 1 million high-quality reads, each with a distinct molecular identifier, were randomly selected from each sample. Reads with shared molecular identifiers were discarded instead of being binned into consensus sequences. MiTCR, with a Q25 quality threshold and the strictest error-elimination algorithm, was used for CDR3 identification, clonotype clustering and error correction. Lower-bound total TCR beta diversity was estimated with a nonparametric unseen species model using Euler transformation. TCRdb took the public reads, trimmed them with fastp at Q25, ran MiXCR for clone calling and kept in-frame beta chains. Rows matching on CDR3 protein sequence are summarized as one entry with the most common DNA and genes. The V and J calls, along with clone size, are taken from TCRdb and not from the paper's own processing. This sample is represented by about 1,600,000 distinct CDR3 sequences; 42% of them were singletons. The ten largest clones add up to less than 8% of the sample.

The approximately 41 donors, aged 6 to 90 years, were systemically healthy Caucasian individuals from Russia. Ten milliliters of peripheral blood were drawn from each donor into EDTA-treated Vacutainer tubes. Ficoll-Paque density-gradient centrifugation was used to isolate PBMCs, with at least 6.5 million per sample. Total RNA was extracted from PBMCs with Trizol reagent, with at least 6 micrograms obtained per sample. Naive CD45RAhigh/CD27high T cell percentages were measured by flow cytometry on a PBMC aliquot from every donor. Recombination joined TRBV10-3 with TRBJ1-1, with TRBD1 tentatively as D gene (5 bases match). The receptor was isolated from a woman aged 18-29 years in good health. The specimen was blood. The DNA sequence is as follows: TGTGTCATCAGTGAGTCGATTGGGGGGAACACTGAAGCTTTCTTT. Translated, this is CVISESIGGNTEAFF.